These T cell receptor beta chains were read from a single sample in a study of T cell responses to AZD1222 COVID-19 vaccine. Libraries were prepared by immunoSEQ multiplex PCR; TCRdb keeps only in-frame clonotypes and omits some of them. Of over 120,000 clones in the sample, about 91% were seen once. Specimen: peripheral blood, collected 28 days after the second AZD1222 dose. The receptors here all came from an adult who received the AZD1222 COVID-19 vaccine. Each CDR3 is given with its conserved first and last residue.

j_gene	v_gene	CDR3aa
TRBJ2-1	TRBV7-8	CASSFPGQGSNEQFF
TRBJ2-2	TRBV10-3	CAISVGMSSGELFF
TRBJ1-2	TRBV18	CASSLDLRGASPSNYGYTF
TRBJ2-3	TRBV3-1/TRBV3-2	CASSQDHRATDTQYF
TRBJ2-7	TRBV10-1	CASNLLSAADSYEQYF
TRBJ1-3	TRBV4-1	CASSQVVSAVGAGNTIYF
TRBJ2-1	TRBV2	CASSVRAQEQFF
TRBJ1-1	TRBV28	CASSLLGVAFF
TRBJ2-1	TRBV19	CASSMGDYYNEQFF
TRBJ1-3	TRBV28	CASSLKPGRVSGNTIYF
TRBJ1-3	TRBV3-1/TRBV3-2	CASSMRGSGNTIYF
TRBJ1-5	TRBV3-1/TRBV3-2	CASSQVGDQPQHF
TRBJ2-1	TRBV5-6	CASSSGFGGTSSYNEQFF
TRBJ1-1	TRBV5-1	CASSLTTVLNTEAFF
TRBJ2-3	TRBV11-1	CASSRGGQGSTDTQYF
TRBJ2-2	TRBV6-4	CASSPSGRNTGELFF
TRBJ2-4	TRBV19	CASSIEASGNRDIQYF
TRBJ1-3	TRBV30	CAWSVVLTAGNTIYF
TRBJ1-1	TRBV12-3/TRBV12-4	CASNKGASTEAFF
TRBJ1-1	TRBV28	CASSLQQMNTEAFF
TRBJ2-3	TRBV15	CATSRGGGVAGATDTQYF
TRBJ2-5	TRBV6-5	CASRVRGQETQYF
TRBJ2-7	TRBV2	CASSEAGSGSYEQYF
TRBJ2-1	TRBV27	CASRSGTSSYNEQFF
TRBJ1-6	TRBV9	CASSALLASPLHF
TRBJ2-1	TRBV18	CASSPTSGAGGFF
TRBJ1-6	TRBV28	CASRVGTFYNSPLHF
TRBJ1-5	TRBV30	CAWSVSRSANQPQHF
TRBJ2-3	TRBV19	CASGDLAGKDTDTQYF
TRBJ1-5	TRBV7-2	CASSLVGGGSNQPQHF
TRBJ2-1	TRBV29-1	CSVEDPKTGGWSEQFF
TRBJ2-3	TRBV28	CASSLGGSGLDTQYF
TRBJ1-1	TRBV9	CASSVAGRGTEAFF
TRBJ2-6	TRBV5-1	CATSRTAGANVLTF
TRBJ2-7	TRBV7-9	CASSPGHEQYF
TRBJ2-1	TRBV12-5	CASGPEYNEQFF
TRBJ1-4	TRBV19	CASNIPGQRNEKLFF
TRBJ2-7	TRBV9	CASSVGKGGLEQYF
TRBJ2-3	TRBV4-1	CASSRGGLAGLTDTQYF
TRBJ2-1	TRBV6-5	CASSYPGLAKNEQFF